This T cell receptor (beta chain) was observed in a study of molecular identifiers for immune sequencing clone quantification. A word on this clonotype: Its antigen is not identified.

The sorting of naive CD8 T cells used the CD8+CD4-CCR7+CD45RA+ phenotype. The V end lost 0 bases, the J end lost 0 bases, and 7 bases lay between the germline ends. The germline V gene encodes CDR1 SGHRS and CDR2 YFSETQ. This CDR3 spans 15 amino acids. TCRdb fed the PCR reads into MiXCR, producing one record per CDR3 protein. The data contain 460,000 or so distinct CDR3 sequences, around a fifth of them seen just once; the ten biggest clones take up 0.65% to 0.95%. General study findings and limits: Clonotypes surpassing 20 RNA copies contained over 99% of effector molecules, versus under 1% in naive cells.

Sequencing was carried out using naive CD8+ T cells from blood, with Jurkat cell RNA spiked in. The subset is: FACS-sorted CD8+CD4-CCR7+CD45RA+ naive T cells. The V gene is TRBV5-1, the J gene TRBJ1-3; D is unresolved. This receptor was obtained from a human donor in good health. Some libraries in this study had Jurkat cell RNA spiked in. The CDR3 is CASSLGDASGNTIYF. The CDR3 DNA follows: TGCGCCAGCAGCTTGGGGGATGCCTCTGGAAACACCATATATTTT.